Described below is a single T cell receptor (beta chain) sequence and its context. Germline values: CDR1 SNHLY, CDR2 FYNNEI. With 6 bases removed from V and 4 bases from J, the gap between germline ends came to 6 bases. This CDR3 spans 11 amino acids. The data are from a study of OX40 agonist ivuxolimab in advanced cancers. TCRdb keeps only in-frame clones here, not all; method: immunoSEQ multiplex PCR. The sample yields 42,000 or so clones, about 86% seen once. Sequencing used CD4+ or CD8+ T cells sorted from blood, obtained in a trial of the OX40 agonist ivuxolimab. The genes are TRBV2 and TRBJ1-1; D remains unclear. This TCR came from an adult with an advanced solid tumor such as melanoma, head and neck, liver or kidney cancer. The CDR3, as DNA: TGTGCCAGCAGGGAGGGCACTGAAGCTTTCTTT. Translating it yields CASREGTEAFF.